This T cell receptor beta chain was recovered during a study of sequential checkpoint blockade in melanoma. The V and J ends lost 6 bases and 4 bases, in that order; junction bases with no gene match: 5. Per germline, CDR1 LNHDA and CDR2 SQIVND (reference sequence). The CDR3 totals 13 residues. Profiling relied on immunoSEQ multiplex PCR, and the TCRdb table lists in-frame clones only, not all of them. In the table there are approximately 17,000 clones, more than 85% of which are singletons. Indicated treatment: randomized to nivolumab then ipilimumab (arm A) or the reverse (arm B). The sequence derives from a human donor with melanoma. The V and J genes are TRBV19 and TRBJ1-1, with 7 bases fitting TRBD1. The sample was CD8+ T cells sorted from blood (inferred from file names), taken from a patient given nivolumab and ipilimumab in sequence. In DNA form, the CDR3 reads TGTGCCAGTAGACAAACAGGGGTCACTGAAGCTTTCTTT. Its protein product is CASRQTGVTEAFF.